This TCR beta chain was retrieved from a study of shared clonotypes between healthy human individuals (dated by TCRdb to between 2020 and 2021). About the investigation overall: The cohort comprised two women and a few men aged 18 to 49 years. The study deeply sequenced blood TCR repertoires of five healthy adults to estimate repertoire size and the extent of clonotype sharing between individuals. To increase sequencing depth and limit assay-specific biases, different laboratories used diverse techniques to prepare libraries and sequence TCR repertoires. Leukapheresis yielded between about 0.85 and 10 billion PBMCs per donor. Study-wide conclusions, independent of this receptor: The genetic and exposure-history diversity represented was limited by the small number of donors. Based on pairwise subsampling, the degree of clonotype sharing among donors was expected to be affected by sequencing depth. Only blood was sampled, and tissue TCR repertoires likely differ from those in blood.

Worth noting for this clone: Its antigen is unknown. Qualities for individual bases were not recorded, and no much larger clone is one base off.

Healthy HIV-negative adults with no recently reported acute infections or vaccinations were included as donors. All donors were Caucasian adults living in Nashville, Tennessee, USA. For unsorted samples, some 90 million PBMCs were counted, and genomic DNA was extracted using the QIAamp DNA Blood Mini kit. After blood collection by leukapheresis, PBMCs were isolated using Ficoll-Histopaque density gradient centrifugation and then cryopreserved in the vapor phase of liquid nitrogen. TCR CDR3 regions were amplified from genomic DNA by multiplex PCR using the deep immunoSEQ assay. Extracted genomic DNA from each cell subset was spread evenly across all wells of several immunoSEQ 96-well plates, with each plate serving as a replicate. Each replicate PCR for unsorted PBMC received roughly 0.3 ug genomic DNA, equal to about 30,000 T cell genomes. Genomic DNA from unsorted PBMC was sequenced over ten immunoSEQ deep assay plates. The purified libraries were quantified using a Qubit 3.0 fluorometer, sized with a Bioanalyzer 2100, and then quantified again using the KAPA Library Quantification kit. Each immunoSEQ 96-well plate was sequenced on its own single-read 150-cycle Illumina NextSeq 550 flow cell. For the original study's pipeline: Because the immunoSEQ output included only junctional sequences and no quality scores, the filtering could not be the same as the filtering used for full-length reads. Sequences were annotated with PyIR, a Python wrapper for IgBLAST v1.9, using IMGT germline references to assign V/J genes and CDR3. Any read was removed if the V/J assignment was weak (E-value above 1e-6), the CDR3 was missing, or the read contained stop codons, out-of-frame junctions, or ambiguous translated residues. V3J clonotypes were defined by identical inferred V gene, J gene, and CDR3 amino acid sequence. Percentage overlap between repertoires was calculated by dividing the number of shared unique clonotypes by the size of the smaller repertoire. Richness of each repertoire was evaluated using RTK rarefaction, the Chao1 estimator, and Recon v2.1 estimates of unobserved clonotypes. The clones in this table, taken by TCRdb from immuneACCESS, are in-frame only. Not every clone is retained; where verified, under half of the shortfall comes from an unresolved V gene, and the cause of the rest is unknown. V and J calls and clone size follow that table, whereas D and trimming were derived from the DNA. In all, the sample holds about 490,000 clones, and roughly 85% of those were seen once. The ten top clones hold about 12% of the sample.

In the germline V gene (reference sequence), CDR1 corresponds to LNHDA and CDR2 to SQIVND. Reading from cysteine to phenylalanine, the CDR3 counts 13 amino acids. Kept here is only the CDR3 DNA, which spans 39 bases and is read in frame from base 1. Trimming takes 3 bases from V and 10 bases from J, and the germline ends sit 12 bases apart. The sequencing input was PBMCs. This receptor was obtained from a woman between 40 and 55 years old in good health. Some clones in this sample may be carry-over from other donors' samples. The rearrangement combines TRBV19 with TRBJ1-4; TRBD1 could be the D gene, as 6 bases match. CDR3 reads: CASSIGRGGKLFF. The DNA sequence reads TGTGCCAGTAGTATCGGCAGGGGTGGAAAACTGTTTTTT.